This passage covers 7 T cell receptor beta chains from one sample sequenced in a study of shared clonotypes between healthy human individuals. The table came from immunoSEQ multiplex PCR; TCRdb's copy has only in-frame clones and leaves some out. The sample shows 850,000 to 1,200,000 clones, 75% of them seen only once. Source material: memory CD4+ T cells sorted from blood. Subset meaning: CD45RA-negative fraction. These receptor sequences come from a young man in good health.

This clone was found a few times. V and J are TRBV27 and TRBJ2-3, with 8 bases fitting TRBD1. J was trimmed by 5 bases and V by 5 bases; bases with no gene match: 6. This CDR3 has 14 residues. The V gene's germline CDR1 is MNHEY and CDR2 SMNVEV (reference sequence). CDR3 region: CASSTIDRGDTQYF. The CDR3 DNA reads TGTGCCAGCAGTACGATAGACAGGGGAGATACGCAGTATTTT.

The chain is built from TRBV28 and TRBJ2-6; TRBD1 matches 10 bases. The V and J ends lost 5 bases and 0 bases, in that order; junction bases with no gene match: 10. The CDR3 consists of 19 residues. Looked up from germline, CDR1 is MDHEN and CDR2 is SYDVKM. DNA for the CDR3: TGTGCCAGCAGTCCGCCGACAGGGGGCTTTCGCTCTGGGGCCAACGTCCTGACTTTC. As protein: CASSPPTGGFRSGANVLTF.

The chain has TRBV4-3 and TRBJ2-5; a possible D gene is TRBD2 (6 bases). CDR3 length: 14 amino acids. Deletions cut 1 base from V and 2 bases from J, with 8 bases between. CDR1 LGHNA and CDR2 YSLEER come from the germline V gene. The CDR3 sequence: CASSQGSGQETQYF. In nucleotides, the CDR3 is TGCGCCAGCAGCCAAGGTAGCGGACAAGAGACCCAGTACTTC.

The rearrangement joins TRBV28 to TRBJ1-2; 7 nucleotides align to TRBD1. Germline V lookup: CDR1 MDHEN, CDR2 SYDVKM. The V segment lost 10 bases and the J segment 4 bases; nucleotides outside the gene matches: 9. CDR3 length: 13 amino acids. DNA for the CDR3: TGTGCCACCCGGCGAGGACAGGTCTATGGCTACACCTTC. Amino acids: CATRRGQVYGYTF.

The chain couples TRBV5-6 to TRBJ1-2; 9 bases are shared with TRBD1. The CDR3 totals 14 residues. Unmatched junction bases numbered 5, after V lost 4 bases and J lost 4 bases. CDR1 SGHDT and CDR2 YYEEEE come from the germline V gene. The CDR3 DNA reads as TGTGCCAGCAGCCGGGACAGGGTCCCCTATGGCTACACCTTC. This translates into CASSRDRVPYGYTF. Full variable domain (outside the CDR3, taken from reference TRBV5-6 and TRBJ1-2): DAGVTQSPTHLIKTRGQQVTLRCSPKSGHDTVSWYQQALGQGPQFIFQYYEEEERQRGNFPDRFSGHQFPNYSSELNVNALLLGDSALYLCASSRDRVPYGYTFGSGTRLTVV.

This clone was recorded once. This may arise from a read error, as a much more abundant clone is one base away. Additional DNA sequences in this sample encode the identical CDR3. This CDR3 reads CASSAGAYEQYF. The CDR3 nucleotides read TGCGCCAGCAGCGCGGGGGCCTACGAGCAGTACTTC. The J gene is TRBJ2-7, the V gene TRBV5-1, with 7 bases that match TRBD2. Germline-derived CDR1 and CDR2 are SGHRS and YFSETQ. V lost 4 bases to trimming and J lost 2 bases; unmatched junction nucleotides: 0. This CDR3 is 12 amino acids long.

The chain links TRBV5-8 to TRBJ2-4; no clear D gene. Germline V lookup: CDR1 SGHTS, CDR2 YDEGEE. Trimming removed 2 bases from V and 0 bases from J, with 6 bases in between. This CDR3 is 14 amino acids long. CDR3 coding DNA: TGTGCCAGCAGCTTTCCGCTAGCCAAAAACATTCAGTACTTC. Translation: CASSFPLAKNIQYF.